This TCR beta chain emerged from a study of T cell changes during pregnancy in multiple sclerosis. Assay: immunoSEQ multiplex PCR; the TCRdb copy retains only in-frame clones and omits some. The sample consists of 25,000 to 30,000 clones, approximately 94% of them appearing once. V was pared by 3 bases and J by 14 bases, with 16 bases between. Germline CDR1 is LNHDA and CDR2 is SQIVND (reference sequence). The CDR3 runs 12 residues. The source was CD4+ T cells from peripheral blood mononuclear cells, collected after pregnancy. This sequence originates from a female donor with multiple sclerosis, enrolled in a pregnancy study. This sequence joins TRBV19 and TRBJ1-2; D is perhaps TRBD1 (5 bases). This CDR3 reads CASSIGHGGGTF. The CDR3 DNA follows: TGTGCCAGTAGTATTGGACACGGCGGGGGAACCTTC.